The present entry profiles one TCR beta chain with its context. Its antigen is undetermined. A read error may produce the germline difference seen at one junction end. These data originate in a study of radiation and T cells in renal cell carcinoma. The assay was immunoSEQ multiplex PCR, and TCRdb's table has in-frame clones only and misses some. Of about 78,000 clones in the sample, roughly nine tenths are singletons; the top ten hold around 6%. Germline lookup yields CDR1 SGHRS and CDR2 YFSETQ. The CDR3 sequence is 15 residues long. Study conclusions and caveats: Top tumor clonotypes rose in blood 2 weeks post-radiation, then contracted. Without pretreatment biopsies, baseline tumor clonotype presence was undetermined.

Time point specified: blood 4 weeks post-SBRT, at nephrectomy. Regarding treatment: 15 Gy SBRT to primary tumor, nephrectomy 4 weeks later. Clear cell pathology was present in this patient's renal cell carcinoma. The receptor was derived from a woman between 70 and 85 years old with renal cell carcinoma. The chain recombines TRBV5-1 with TRBJ2-2; no clear D. The sequenced sample was blood, obtained from a patient whose treatment included radiotherapy and nephrectomy. The CDR3 nucleotides are TGCGCCAGCCGCGATTGGCGGAAGAACACCTGGGAGCTGTTTTTT. It codes for CASRDWRKNTWELFF. Looking up the rest from reference TRBV5-1 and TRBJ2-2 gives the full variable domain: KAGVTQTPRYLIKTRGQQVTLSCSPISGHRSVSWYQQTPGQGLQFLFEYFSETQRNKGNFPGRFSGRQFSNSRSEMNVSTLELGDSALYLCASRDWRKNTWELFFGEGSRLTVL.